This T cell receptor beta chain originates from a study of T cells in Graves' hyperthyroidism and ophthalmopathy. This clonotype was detected ten times or more. What it binds is unknown. Not enrolled were patients with uncontrolled infection, other autoimmune disease, pregnancy or lactation. Germline CDR1 and CDR2: MNHEY and SVGEGT. The CDR3 has 12 amino acids. V lost 8 bases to trimming and J lost 1 base, with 8 bases between them. Broader study findings: The majority of expanded thyroid clonotypes above 0.001 also appeared in blood. It was a median around seven months before onset that the model predicted ophthalmopathy.

RNA transcripts provided the source from which TCR beta CDR3 regions were amplified. First-round RT-PCR with HTBI primers amplified the TCR CDR3 region. TCRdb itself ran the multiplex PCR reads through MiXCR, one entry per CDR3 protein. The sample has around 500,000 distinct CDR3 sequences, roughly 14% seen once; the top ten hold less than 20%. V gene TRBV6-2 or TRBV6-3 combines with J gene TRBJ1-1; a possible D gene is TRBD1 (5 bases). The origin of this receptor is a woman in her late teens or twenties with Graves' hyperthyroidism. Material: blood. The CDR3 DNA follows: TGTGCCAGCCGGGACGGGAACACTGAAGCTTTCTTT. It codes for CASRDGNTEAFF.